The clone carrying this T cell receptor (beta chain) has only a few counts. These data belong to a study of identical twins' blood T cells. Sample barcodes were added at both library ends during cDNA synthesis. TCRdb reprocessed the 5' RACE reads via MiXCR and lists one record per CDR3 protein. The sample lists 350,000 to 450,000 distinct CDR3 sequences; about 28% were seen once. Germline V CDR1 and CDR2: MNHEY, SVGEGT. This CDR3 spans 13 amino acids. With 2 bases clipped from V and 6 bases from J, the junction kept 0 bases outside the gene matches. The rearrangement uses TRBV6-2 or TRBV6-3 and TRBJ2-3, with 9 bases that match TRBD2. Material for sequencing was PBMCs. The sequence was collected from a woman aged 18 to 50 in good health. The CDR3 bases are TGTGCCAGCAGTTACGCGGGAGGGGATACGCAGTATTTT. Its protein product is CASSYAGGDTQYF.